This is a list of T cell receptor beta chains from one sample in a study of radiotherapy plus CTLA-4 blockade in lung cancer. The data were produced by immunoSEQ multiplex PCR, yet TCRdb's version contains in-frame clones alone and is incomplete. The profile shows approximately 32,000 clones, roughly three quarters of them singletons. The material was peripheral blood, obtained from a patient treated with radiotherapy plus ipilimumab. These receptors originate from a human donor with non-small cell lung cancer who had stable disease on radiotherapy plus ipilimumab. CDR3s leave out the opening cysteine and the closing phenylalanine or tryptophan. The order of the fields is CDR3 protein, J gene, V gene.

CDR3aa: ASSSLGQGISTNEKLF; j_gene: TRBJ1-4; v_gene: TRBV27
CDR3aa: ASSYGRSQDTQY; j_gene: TRBJ2-3; v_gene: TRBV6-5
CDR3aa: ASTLWGQDQMAQY; j_gene: TRBJ2-5; v_gene: TRBV5-4
CDR3aa: ASARERGSEQF; j_gene: TRBJ2-1; v_gene: TRBV6-1
CDR3aa: ASSQSTSGRASDTGELF; j_gene: TRBJ2-2; v_gene: TRBV23-1
CDR3aa: ASSQGGGRTHNEQF; j_gene: TRBJ2-1; v_gene: TRBV4-1
CDR3aa: ASRAVGKETQY; j_gene: TRBJ2-5; v_gene: TRBV6-1
CDR3aa: ASSRYRGLTNTEAF; j_gene: TRBJ1-1; v_gene: TRBV28
CDR3aa: ASSKSGGEGYT; j_gene: TRBJ1-2; v_gene: TRBV7-6
CDR3aa: ASSEMSYEQY; j_gene: TRBJ2-7; v_gene: TRBV18
CDR3aa: AITRGAGAYEQY; j_gene: TRBJ2-7; v_gene: TRBV10-3
CDR3aa: ASSVYGGEAF; j_gene: TRBJ1-1; v_gene: TRBV2
CDR3aa: ASSEVGNQPQH; j_gene: TRBJ1-5; v_gene: TRBV6-1
CDR3aa: ASSFRQGSGELF; j_gene: TRBJ2-2; v_gene: TRBV7-8
CDR3aa: ASSLRWDTEAF; j_gene: TRBJ1-1; v_gene: TRBV5-1
CDR3aa: ASSMGLAGGAVGSNTGELF; j_gene: TRBJ2-2; v_gene: TRBV19
CDR3aa: ASSPGDEGGIQY; j_gene: TRBJ2-4; v_gene: TRBV28
CDR3aa: ASSLGGGEQY; j_gene: TRBJ2-7; v_gene: TRBV7-6
CDR3aa: ASSLGLAGGYNEQF; j_gene: TRBJ2-1; v_gene: TRBV27
CDR3aa: ASSFWTEEAF; j_gene: TRBJ1-1; v_gene: TRBV5-6
CDR3aa: ASSAQSAGGGGELF; j_gene: TRBJ2-2; v_gene: TRBV9
CDR3aa: ASRETGTAGAYEQY; j_gene: TRBJ2-7; v_gene: TRBV27
CDR3aa: ASSLGVGSGNTIY; j_gene: TRBJ1-3; v_gene: TRBV9
CDR3aa: SFLQQQETQY; j_gene: TRBJ2-5; v_gene: TRBV29-1
CDR3aa: ASSLFARVEDIQY; j_gene: TRBJ2-4; v_gene: TRBV7-2
CDR3aa: ASSRGQQETQY; j_gene: TRBJ2-5; v_gene: TRBV7-6
CDR3aa: ASSYRSSGTTDTQY; j_gene: TRBJ2-3; v_gene: TRBV7-2
CDR3aa: ASSPNLGGATEAF; j_gene: TRBJ1-1; v_gene: TRBV18
CDR3aa: ASSSLGGRSNQPQH; j_gene: TRBJ1-5; v_gene: TRBV5-6
CDR3aa: ASSLALGGRGYNEQF; j_gene: TRBJ2-1; v_gene: TRBV7-8
CDR3aa: ASNPSGISYNEQF; j_gene: TRBJ2-1; v_gene: TRBV7-2
CDR3aa: ASKIPNEQF; j_gene: TRBJ2-1; v_gene: TRBV2
CDR3aa: ASTALGKEGNEQF; j_gene: TRBJ2-1; v_gene: TRBV4-2
CDR3aa: ASSYSWSNEKLF; j_gene: TRBJ1-4; v_gene: TRBV6-5
CDR3aa: ASSLGTGGSYNEQF; j_gene: TRBJ2-1; v_gene: TRBV7-2
CDR3aa: ASSADIEQY; j_gene: TRBJ2-7; v_gene: TRBV25-1
CDR3aa: ASSSTGGDEKLF; j_gene: TRBJ1-4; v_gene: TRBV6-6
CDR3aa: ASSPNTDTQY; j_gene: TRBJ2-3; v_gene: TRBV7-8
CDR3aa: ASSPGTTQETQY; j_gene: TRBJ2-5; v_gene: TRBV9
CDR3aa: ASSWDDTNTGELF; j_gene: TRBJ2-2; v_gene: TRBV5-1
CDR3aa: ASSQGVRGITNEKLF; j_gene: TRBJ1-4; v_gene: TRBV11-2
CDR3aa: ASSWDRGSGQY; j_gene: TRBJ2-4; v_gene: TRBV5-4
CDR3aa: ASSRRRRSHQSRANVLT; j_gene: TRBJ2-6; v_gene: TRBV10-1
CDR3aa: ASSPVQGFGYT; j_gene: TRBJ1-2; v_gene: TRBV19
CDR3aa: ASSLSVLSPQETQY; j_gene: TRBJ2-5; v_gene: TRBV7-3
CDR3aa: ASRWGWTTRRGSGANVLT; j_gene: TRBJ2-6; v_gene: TRBV19
CDR3aa: ASSFGTSGIYEQF; j_gene: TRBJ2-1; v_gene: TRBV19
CDR3aa: ASSIPPSKGSYGYT; j_gene: TRBJ1-2; v_gene: TRBV19
CDR3aa: SVRNQETQY; j_gene: TRBJ2-5; v_gene: TRBV29-1
CDR3aa: ASSVGSYEAEAF; j_gene: TRBJ1-1; v_gene: TRBV9
CDR3aa: ASTPEGSGRGTDTQY; j_gene: TRBJ2-3; v_gene: TRBV7-9
CDR3aa: ASSELNTRQETQY; j_gene: TRBJ2-5; v_gene: TRBV2
CDR3aa: SVARGLGNDEQF; j_gene: TRBJ2-1; v_gene: TRBV29-1
CDR3aa: ASSFLETQY; j_gene: TRBJ2-5; v_gene: TRBV11-2
CDR3aa: ASVPPFGSFYNEQF; j_gene: TRBJ2-1; v_gene: TRBV25-1